The 26 T cell receptor beta chains below all came from one sample that was sequenced in a study of monozygotic twins with inflammatory bowel disease. TCRdb reanalyzed the 5' RACE reads and collapses them to one entry per CDR3 protein, without DNA. The table lists approximately 140,000 distinct CDR3 sequences. Specimen: blood. Receptors were obtained from a human donor with ulcerative colitis or Crohn's disease, or a healthy co-twin of an affected twin (not recorded which).

The chain employs TRBV7-3 and TRBJ2-6; TCRdb calls TRBD1, which cannot be checked without DNA. Germline CDR1 SGHTA, CDR2 FQGTGA. This CDR3 comprises 16 residues. The CDR3 protein is CASSPDSSPGANVLTF.

The rearrangement uses TRBV7-9 and TRBJ2-2. CDR1 and CDR2 from the germline V gene are SEHNR and FQNEAQ (reference sequence). This CDR3 region has 17 residues. This CDR3 reads CASSPPVLGKSAGELFF.

The chain uses TRBV7-7 and TRBJ2-5; TCRdb calls TRBD2, which cannot be checked without DNA. Germline V gene data show CDR1 as SSHAT and CDR2 as FNYEAQ (reference sequence). The CDR3 runs to 15 residues. This CDR3 reads CASSTGTSGQETQYF.

The chain has TRBV2 and TRBJ2-7; the TRBD1 assignment by TCRdb is unverifiable without DNA. This CDR3 has 12 residues. CDR1 and CDR2 (germline): SNHLY, FYNNEI. CDR3 loop: CASTGELNEQYF. The variable domain in full, with the rest retrieved from reference TRBV2 and TRBJ2-7, is EPEVTQTPSHQVTQMGQEVILRCVPISNHLYFYWYRQILGQKVEFLVSFYNNEISEKSEIFDDQFSVERPDGSNFTLKIRSTKLEDSAMYFCASTGELNEQYFGPGTRLTVT.

The chain carries TRBV29-1 and TRBJ1-1; TCRdb picks TRBD1, but there is no DNA to check that call. Germline V gene sequence: CDR1 SQVTM, CDR2 ANQGSEA. The CDR3 sequence is 14 residues long. The CDR3 reads CSVDNRGKNTEAFF.

The chain recombines TRBV12-3 or TRBV12-4 with TRBJ2-3. The CDR3 is 14 amino acids. This CDR3 is CASSLARNTDTQYF.

The CDR3: CASSLTDRITDTQYF. The V and J genes are TRBV7-3 and TRBJ2-3; TCRdb reports TRBD1, a call that lacks DNA to check it against. Germline CDR1 SGHTA, CDR2 FQGTGA. CDR3 size: 15 residues.

The chain is built from TRBV2 and TRBJ2-2; TCRdb's D call, TRBD1, is unchecked because there is no DNA. This CDR3 has 15 residues. Germline loops: CDR1 SNHLY, CDR2 FYNNEI. The CDR3 loop is CATSKQGSNTGELFF.

The rearrangement joins TRBV20-1 to TRBJ1-5; TCRdb gives TRBD1 as the D gene, but with no DNA this cannot be confirmed. There are 14 residues in the CDR3. CDR1 and CDR2 (germline): DFQATT, SNEGSKA (reference sequence). CDR3 protein: CSAGRTGDAQPQHF.

The V call is TRBV20-1, the J call TRBJ2-7; the D call of TRBD1 rests on TCRdb alone, since no DNA is present to check it. CDR1 is DFQATT and CDR2 is SNEGSKA in the germline V gene (reference sequence). The length of the CDR3 is 11 residues. The CDR3 region is CSAAPTYEQYF.

V is TRBV20-1 and J is TRBJ1-5. The CDR3 extends over 17 amino acids. Germline V gene lookup returns CDR1 DFQATT and CDR2 SNEGSKA (reference sequence). The CDR3 here is CSARPLREVESNQPQHF.

V and J are TRBV6-2 or TRBV6-3 and TRBJ2-5; there is no DNA to check the TCRdb D call of TRBD1. Per the germline V gene, CDR1 is MNHEY and CDR2 is SVGEGT. The CDR3 covers 16 residues. CDR3: CASKFLTGGEQETQYF.

This chain links TRBV7-8 with TRBJ2-3; TCRdb outputs TRBD1, but without DNA this stays unchecked. The germline V gene has CDR1 SGHVS and CDR2 FQNEAQ. The CDR3 is 14 amino acids. The CDR3 is CASSLVTGTDTQYF.

V usage is TRBV7-2 and J usage is TRBJ2-7; TCRdb's assignment of TRBD1 cannot be checked, as there is no DNA. Germline V lookup: CDR1 SGHTA, CDR2 FQGNSA. The CDR3 has 13 amino acids. This CDR3 is CASSLARVYEQYF.

V usage is TRBV7-2 and J usage is TRBJ2-3; TCRdb designates TRBD1, a call that cannot be tested without DNA. This CDR3 spans 15 amino acids. The germline CDR1 and CDR2 sequences are SGHTA and FQGNSA. CDR3: CASSPGGGYTDTQYF.

This CDR3 reads CATIGHRDYGYTF. This rearrangement joins TRBV27 to TRBJ1-2; TCRdb's D gene call, TRBD1, goes unchecked for lack of DNA. This CDR3 is built from 13 residues. Germline CDR1 is MNHEY and CDR2 is SMNVEV (reference sequence).

V is TRBV30 and J is TRBJ2-3; there is no DNA to check the TCRdb D call of TRBD2. This CDR3 spans 16 amino acids. The germline V gene encodes CDR1 GTSNPN and CDR2 SVGIG (reference sequence). The CDR3 loop is CAWRKTSGGASDTQYF.

The rearrangement links TRBV5-1 to TRBJ2-2; the TRBD2 assignment by TCRdb is unverifiable without DNA. The germline gives CDR1 SGHRS, CDR2 YFSETQ. The CDR3 is 16 residues long. CDR3 residues: CASSLVLVSGTGELFF.

The V call is TRBV5-1, the J call TRBJ2-1; the D call of TRBD1 rests on TCRdb alone, since no DNA is present to check it. This CDR3 spans 16 amino acids. Germline-derived CDR1 and CDR2 are SGHRS and YFSETQ. Here the CDR3 reads CASSLATGTLYNEQFF.

The CDR3 protein is CASSRGGASQPQHF. V and J are TRBV7-2 and TRBJ1-5; TCRdb picks TRBD1, but there is no DNA to check that call. CDR3 size: 14 residues. Germline CDR1 and CDR2: SGHTA and FQGNSA. Using reference TRBV7-2 and TRBJ1-5 for the parts outside the CDR3, the full variable domain is GAGVSQSPSNKVTEKGKDVELRCDPISGHTALYWYRQSLGQGLEFLIYFQGNSAPDKSGLPSDRFSAERTGGSVSTLTIQRTQQEDSAVYLCASSRGGASQPQHFGDGTRLSIL.

The chain uses TRBV24-1 and TRBJ2-2; absent DNA, TCRdb's TRBD1 call cannot be checked. CDR1 is KGHDR, CDR2 SFDVKD, per germline. The CDR3 runs to 16 residues. CDR3: CATSDFGGQDTGELFF.

V gene TRBV18 combines with J gene TRBJ1-4. CDR3 size: 14 residues. CDR1 and CDR2 (germline): KGHSH, LQKENI. The CDR3: CASSPASDNEKLFF.

J is TRBJ1-1 and V is TRBV12-2; TCRdb lists TRBD1, though no DNA is available to test this call. TRBV12-2 is a pseudogene locus. This CDR3 spans 15 amino acids. The CDR3 here is CASRLARRTPCQAFF.

The chain couples TRBV5-1 to TRBJ1-2. The germline V gene has CDR1 SGHRS and CDR2 YFSETQ. This CDR3 is 13 amino acids long. CDR3 residues: CASSLSGGYGYTF.

V usage is TRBV5-1 and J usage is TRBJ2-5. The CDR3 contains 13 residues. Germline loops: CDR1 SGHRS, CDR2 YFSETQ. The CDR3 reads CASSRQPTETQYF.

The chain employs TRBV13 and TRBJ2-5; TCRdb reports TRBD2, a call that lacks DNA to check it against. CDR3 size: 16 residues. Germline V gene data show CDR1 as PRHDT and CDR2 as FYEKMQ (reference sequence). The CDR3 loop is CASSSFWAGGPSTQYF.